These 8 T cell receptor beta chains were sequenced from one sample in a study of CD8 T cells in ankylosing spondylitis. TCRdb re-analysed the 5' RACE reads in MiXCR, keeping a single row per CDR3 protein. The table has 700,000 to 1,000,000 distinct CDR3 sequences, 10% to 15% seen once. These receptors lack a known antigen. Study results and limitations: A motif in TCR beta, a set of roughly eight highly homologous variants, appeared characteristic of ankylosing spondylitis blood.

The sequencing sample was made of blood, either unsorted or a sorted T cell fraction (not recorded which). Receptors originate from a male donor with ankylosing spondylitis.

A few counts support this clonotype. The chain combines TRBV20-1 with TRBJ2-3, with 9 positions matching TRBD2. V lost 2 bases, J lost 3 bases, and 6 bases stayed unmatched. The germline gives CDR1 DFQATT, CDR2 SNEGSKA (reference sequence). This CDR3 has 15 amino acids. CDR3 residues: CSARRASGKTDTQYF. DNA for the CDR3: TGCAGTGCTAGAAGGGCTAGCGGGAAGACAGATACGCAGTATTTT.

This clonotype has just a few counts. This rearrangement joins TRBV5-6 to TRBJ2-1, with TRBD1 identical over 8 bases. The CDR3 runs 12 residues. The germline gives CDR1 SGHDT, CDR2 YYEEEE. Trimming at V came to 4 bases and at J to 9 bases, leaving 3 bases not matched to a gene. CDR3 nucleotides: TGTGCCAGCAGCATCACAGGGGGTGAGCAGTTCTTC. It encodes CASSITGGEQFF.

This sequence joins TRBV7-9 and TRBJ2-1; TRBD1 aligns across 8 bases. The trim removed 4 bases at V and 6 bases at J, leaving 5 bases unmatched. Germline values: CDR1 SEHNR, CDR2 FQNEAQ (reference sequence). The CDR3 totals 14 residues. CDR3 DNA: TGTGCCAGCAGCTGGACAGGGCTGTCCAATGAGCAGTTCTTC. Translation gives CASSWTGLSNEQFF.

The V and J genes are TRBV6-1 and TRBJ1-3; D unclear. Germline V gene data show CDR1 as MNHNS and CDR2 as SASEGT. The germline V and J ends were trimmed by 5 bases and 0 bases, with 14 bases remaining between them. The CDR3 sequence is 16 residues long. CDR3 nucleotides: TGTGCCAGCAGTCCCCCCCGTGGAAGCTCTGGAAACACCATATATTTT. Protein sequence: CASSPPRGSSGNTIYF.

The chain uses TRBV5-1 and TRBJ2-2; no clear D gene. This CDR3 is 14 amino acids long. Trimming took 4 bases from V and 4 from J, leaving 11 bases between them. Germline loops: CDR1 SGHRS, CDR2 YFSETQ. The DNA of the CDR3 is TGCGCCAGCAGCAGGGTAGCTAGCACCGGGGAGCTGTTTTTT. Its protein product is CASSRVASTGELFF.

This clonotype has only a few counts. The V and J genes are TRBV4-2 and TRBJ2-5; TRBD2 agrees at 11 bases. CDR1 is LGHNA and CDR2 is YNFKEQ in the germline V gene. The CDR3 runs 16 residues. The junction had 5 bases not matched to a gene; V was cut back by 1 base and J by 4 bases. Here the CDR3 DNA reads TGTGCCAGCAGCCAAGCGAAAACTAGCGGGGGAGAGACCCAGTACTTC. Amino acids: CASSQAKTSGGETQYF.

The chain combines TRBV6-5 with TRBJ1-1; D gene ambiguous. V shed 4 bases and J shed 3 bases, with 15 bases lying between them. Germline values: CDR1 MNHEY, CDR2 SVGAGI. CDR3 length: 15 residues. Here the CDR3 DNA reads TGTGCCAGCAGTTCTACCGGGCCCCAGGACACTGAAGCTTTCTTT. Its translation is CASSSTGPQDTEAFF.

This clonotype appeared many times. The genes are TRBV29-1 and TRBJ1-2; the D gene is possibly TRBD1 (5 bases). Germline V CDR1 and CDR2: SQVTM, ANQGSEA. Trimming stripped 0 bases from V and 2 bases from J, with 7 bases between. The CDR3 is 13 residues long. The CDR3 loop is CSVEDPGNYGYTF. CDR3 sequence (DNA): TGCAGCGTTGAAGATCCAGGGAACTATGGCTACACCTTC.